The T cell receptor beta chain described here comes from a study of T cell responses to AZD1222 COVID-19 vaccine. The length of the CDR3 is 11 residues. Trimming pared 2 bases from V and 7 bases from J, leaving 5 bases between. Assay: immunoSEQ multiplex PCR; the TCRdb copy retains only in-frame clones and omits some. Among 150,000 to 200,000 clones listed, less than 95% were seen once. This clone is a singleton in its sample. The TCR sequence derives from an adult in good health. Material: peripheral blood, obtained on day 0 of AZD1222 vaccination. The V gene is TRBV12-3 or TRBV12-4, the J gene TRBJ1-2; D not resolved. The CDR3 nucleotides are TGTGCCAGCAGTTTATTAGTTGGCTACACCTTC. It yields the protein CASSLLVGYTF.